The subject of this entry is one T cell receptor (beta chain). Via MiXCR, TCRdb re-called the 5' RACE reads, giving one row per CDR3 protein. The data contain about 400,000 distinct CDR3 sequences, 18% of them singletons. Germline V gene lookup returns CDR1 DFQATT and CDR2 SNEGSKA (reference sequence). The CDR3 is 13 residues long. The ends were cut back, 3 bases at V and 2 bases at J, with 10 bases in the middle. The sample comes from a study of T-cell memory formation after mild COVID-19. The chain links TRBV20-1 to TRBJ1-1, with D hard to call. This clonotype was obtained from a man aged 18-30 years who had mild COVID-19 (a few samples of this study predate the infection). Cell type and time point are not known. Material: PBMCs or a T cell subset sorted from them (not recorded which). CDR3 sequence: CSASAGRNTEAFF. DNA for the CDR3: TGCAGTGCTAGTGCGGGCCGAAACACTGAAGCTTTCTTT.